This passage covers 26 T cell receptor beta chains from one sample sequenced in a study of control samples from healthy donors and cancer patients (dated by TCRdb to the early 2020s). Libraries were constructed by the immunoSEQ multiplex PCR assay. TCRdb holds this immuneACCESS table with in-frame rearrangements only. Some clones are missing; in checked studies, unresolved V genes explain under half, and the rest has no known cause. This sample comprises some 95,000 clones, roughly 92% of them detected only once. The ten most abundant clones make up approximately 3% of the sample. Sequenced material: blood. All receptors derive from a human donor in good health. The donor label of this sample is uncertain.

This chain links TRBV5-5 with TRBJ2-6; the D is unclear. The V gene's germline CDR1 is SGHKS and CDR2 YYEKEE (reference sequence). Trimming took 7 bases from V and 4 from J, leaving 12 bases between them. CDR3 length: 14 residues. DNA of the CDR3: TGTGCCAGCTCCGACGCTACCGGGGCCAACGTCCTGACTTTC. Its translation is CASSDATGANVLTF.

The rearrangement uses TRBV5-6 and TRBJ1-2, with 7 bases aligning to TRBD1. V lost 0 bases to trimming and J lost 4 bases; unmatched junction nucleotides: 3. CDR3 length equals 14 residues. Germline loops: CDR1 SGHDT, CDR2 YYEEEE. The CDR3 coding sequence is TGTGCCAGCAGCTTGGAGGCAGGGGGCTATGGCTACACCTTC. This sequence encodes CASSLEAGGYGYTF.

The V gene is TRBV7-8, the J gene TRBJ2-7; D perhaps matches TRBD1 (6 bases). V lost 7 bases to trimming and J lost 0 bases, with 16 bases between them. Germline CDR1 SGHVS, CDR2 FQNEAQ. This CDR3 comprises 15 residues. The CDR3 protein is CASTTDRPFSYEQYF. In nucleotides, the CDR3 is TGTGCCAGCACCACCGACAGGCCATTCTCCTACGAGCAGTACTTC. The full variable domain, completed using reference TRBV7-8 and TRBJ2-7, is GAGVSQSPRYKVAKRGQDVALRCDPISGHVSLFWYQQALGQGPEFLTYFQNEAQLDKSGLPSDRFFAERPEGSVSTLKIQRTQQEDSAVYLCASTTDRPFSYEQYFGPGTRLTVT.

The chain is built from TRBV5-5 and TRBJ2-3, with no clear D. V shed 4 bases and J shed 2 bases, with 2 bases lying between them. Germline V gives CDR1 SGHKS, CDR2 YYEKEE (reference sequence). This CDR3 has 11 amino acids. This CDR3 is CASSNTDTQYF. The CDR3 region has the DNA TGTGCCAGCAGCAACACAGATACGCAGTATTTT.

The CDR3 DNA reads as TGTGCCAGCAGTCCGGGACTAGCGATCGATGAGCAGTTCTTC. It translates to CASSPGLAIDEQFF. The V call is TRBV25-1, the J call TRBJ2-1; TRBD2 matches 10 bases. Trimming cost V 5 bases and J 8 bases; bases outside gene matches: 6. CDR1 is MGHDK, CDR2 SYGVNS, per germline. CDR3 size: 14 residues. Full variable domain (outside the CDR3, taken from reference TRBV25-1 and TRBJ2-1): EADIYQTPRYLVIGTGKKITLECSQTMGHDKMYWYQQDPGMELHLIHYSYGVNSTEKGDLSSESTVSRIRTEHFPLTLESARPSHTSQYLCASSPGLAIDEQFFGPGTRLTVL.

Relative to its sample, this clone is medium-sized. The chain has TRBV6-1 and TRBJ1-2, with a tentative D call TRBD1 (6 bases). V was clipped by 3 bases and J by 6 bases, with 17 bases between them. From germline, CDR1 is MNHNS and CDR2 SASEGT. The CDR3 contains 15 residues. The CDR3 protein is CASSEGRGQLHGYTF. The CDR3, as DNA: TGTGCCAGCAGTGAGGGTAGAGGACAGCTTCATGGCTACACCTTC.

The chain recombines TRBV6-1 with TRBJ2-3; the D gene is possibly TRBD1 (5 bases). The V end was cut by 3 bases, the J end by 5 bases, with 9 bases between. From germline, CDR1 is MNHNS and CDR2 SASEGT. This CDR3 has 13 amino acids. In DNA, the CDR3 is TGTGCCAGCAGTGACAGGGTTAAAGATACGCAGTATTTT. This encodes CASSDRVKDTQYF.

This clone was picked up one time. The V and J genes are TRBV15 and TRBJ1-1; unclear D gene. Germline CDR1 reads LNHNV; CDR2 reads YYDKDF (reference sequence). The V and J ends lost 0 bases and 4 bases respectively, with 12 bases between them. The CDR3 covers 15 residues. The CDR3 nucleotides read TGTGCCACCAGCAGAGATCTCGGGTATTCCACTGAAGCTTTCTTT. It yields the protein CATSRDLGYSTEAFF. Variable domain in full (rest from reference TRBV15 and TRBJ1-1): DAMVIQNPRYQVTQFGKPVTLSCSQTLNHNVMYWYQQKSSQAPKLLFHYYDKDFNNEADTPDNFQSRRPNTSFCFLDIRSPGLGDTAMYLCATSRDLGYSTEAFFGQGTRLTVV.

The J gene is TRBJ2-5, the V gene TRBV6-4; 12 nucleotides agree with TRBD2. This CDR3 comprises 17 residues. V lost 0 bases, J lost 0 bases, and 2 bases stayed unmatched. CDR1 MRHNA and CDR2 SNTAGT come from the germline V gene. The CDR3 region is CASSDSLAGGDQETQYF. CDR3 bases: TGTGCCAGCAGTGACTCGCTAGCGGGGGGGGACCAAGAGACCCAGTACTTC.

CDR3 amino acids: CASRDAAWETQYF. As DNA, the CDR3 is TGTGCCAGTAGGGACGCCGCCTGGGAGACCCAGTACTTC. The V call is TRBV19, the J call TRBJ2-5; D gene unclear. The CDR3 has 13 residues. Germline CDR1 reads LNHDA; CDR2 reads SQIVND (reference sequence). The germline V and J ends were trimmed by 6 bases and 5 bases, with 13 bases remaining between them.

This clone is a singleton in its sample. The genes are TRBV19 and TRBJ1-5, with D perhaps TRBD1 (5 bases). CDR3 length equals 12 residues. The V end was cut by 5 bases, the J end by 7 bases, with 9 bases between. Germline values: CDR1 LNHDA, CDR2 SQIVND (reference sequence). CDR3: CASSLGEQPQHF. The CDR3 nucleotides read TGTGCCAGTAGTTTAGGGGAGCAGCCCCAGCATTTT.

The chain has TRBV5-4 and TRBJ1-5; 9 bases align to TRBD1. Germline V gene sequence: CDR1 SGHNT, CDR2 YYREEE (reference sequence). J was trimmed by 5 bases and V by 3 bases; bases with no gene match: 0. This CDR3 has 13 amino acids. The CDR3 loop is CASSWDRDQPQHF. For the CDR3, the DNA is TGTGCCAGCAGCTGGGACAGGGATCAGCCCCAGCATTTT.

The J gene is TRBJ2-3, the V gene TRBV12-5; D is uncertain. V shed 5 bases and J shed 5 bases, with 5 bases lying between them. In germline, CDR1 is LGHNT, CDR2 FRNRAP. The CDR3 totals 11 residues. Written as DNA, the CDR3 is TGTGCTAGTGGTACCGGAGATACGCAGTATTTT. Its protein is CASGTGDTQYF.

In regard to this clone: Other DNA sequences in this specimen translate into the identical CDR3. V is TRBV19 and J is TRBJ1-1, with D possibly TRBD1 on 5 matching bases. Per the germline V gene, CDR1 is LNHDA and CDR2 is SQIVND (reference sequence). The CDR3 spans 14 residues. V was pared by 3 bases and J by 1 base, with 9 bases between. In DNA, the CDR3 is TGTGCCAGTAGTATTGGGACTGGGAACACTGAAGCTTTCTTT. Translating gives CASSIGTGNTEAFF.

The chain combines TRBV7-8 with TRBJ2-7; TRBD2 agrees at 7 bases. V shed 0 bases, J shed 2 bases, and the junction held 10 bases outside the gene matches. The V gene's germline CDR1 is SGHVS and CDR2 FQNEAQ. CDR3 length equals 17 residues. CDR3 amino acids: CASSLAWGLHHAYEQYF. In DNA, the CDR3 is TGTGCCAGCAGCTTAGCGTGGGGACTACACCATGCCTACGAGCAGTACTTC. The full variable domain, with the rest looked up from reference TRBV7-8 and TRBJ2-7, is GAGVSQSPRYKVAKRGQDVALRCDPISGHVSLFWYQQALGQGPEFLTYFQNEAQLDKSGLPSDRFFAERPEGSVSTLKIQRTQQEDSAVYLCASSLAWGLHHAYEQYFGPGTRLTVT.

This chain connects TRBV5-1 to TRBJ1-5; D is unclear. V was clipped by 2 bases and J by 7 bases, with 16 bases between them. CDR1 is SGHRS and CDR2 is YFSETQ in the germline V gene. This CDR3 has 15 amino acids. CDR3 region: CASSLGLPEGQPQHF. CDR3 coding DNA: TGCGCCAGCAGCTTAGGACTACCCGAAGGGCAGCCCCAGCATTTT.

CDR3 region: CASRFNAGTEAFF. The CDR3, as DNA: TGCGCCAGCAGATTTAATGCTGGCACTGAAGCTTTCTTT. V is TRBV5-1 and J is TRBJ1-1; D unresolved. Trimming took 5 bases from V and 4 from J, leaving 12 bases between them. The germline CDR1 and CDR2 sequences are SGHRS and YFSETQ. The CDR3 totals 13 residues.

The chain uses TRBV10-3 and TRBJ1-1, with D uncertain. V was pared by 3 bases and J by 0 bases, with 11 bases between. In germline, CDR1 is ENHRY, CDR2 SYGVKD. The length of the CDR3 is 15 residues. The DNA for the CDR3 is TGTGCCATCAGTGAAAGCCAACAGTTGAACACTGAAGCTTTCTTT. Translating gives CAISESQQLNTEAFF.

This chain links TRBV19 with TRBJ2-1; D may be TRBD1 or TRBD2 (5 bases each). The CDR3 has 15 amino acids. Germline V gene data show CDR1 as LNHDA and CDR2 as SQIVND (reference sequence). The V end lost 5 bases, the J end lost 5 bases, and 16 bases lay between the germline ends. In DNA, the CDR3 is TGTGCCAGTAGTGCGAGAAGTGGGGGACACAATGAGCAGTTCTTC. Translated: CASSARSGGHNEQFF.

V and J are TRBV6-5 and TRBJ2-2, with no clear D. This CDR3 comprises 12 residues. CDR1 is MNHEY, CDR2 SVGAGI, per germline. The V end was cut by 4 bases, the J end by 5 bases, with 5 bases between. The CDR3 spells CASSFKTGELFF. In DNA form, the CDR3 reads TGTGCCAGCAGTTTCAAAACCGGGGAGCTGTTTTTT.

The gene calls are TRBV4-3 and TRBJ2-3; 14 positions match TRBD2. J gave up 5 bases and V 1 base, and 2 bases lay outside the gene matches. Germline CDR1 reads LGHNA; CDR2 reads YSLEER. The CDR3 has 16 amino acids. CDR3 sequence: CASSQVTSGGEDTQYF. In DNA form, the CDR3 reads TGCGCCAGCAGCCAAGTGACTAGCGGGGGGGAAGATACGCAGTATTTT.

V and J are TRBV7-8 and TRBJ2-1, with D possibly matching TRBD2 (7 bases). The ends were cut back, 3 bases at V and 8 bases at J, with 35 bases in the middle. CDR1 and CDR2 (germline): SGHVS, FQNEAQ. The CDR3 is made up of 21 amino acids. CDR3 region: CASSFLAGAAAGRRPGDEQFF. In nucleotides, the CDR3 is TGTGCCAGCAGCTTTCTGGCGGGGGCGGCTGCAGGTCGTCGCCCCGGGGATGAGCAGTTCTTC.

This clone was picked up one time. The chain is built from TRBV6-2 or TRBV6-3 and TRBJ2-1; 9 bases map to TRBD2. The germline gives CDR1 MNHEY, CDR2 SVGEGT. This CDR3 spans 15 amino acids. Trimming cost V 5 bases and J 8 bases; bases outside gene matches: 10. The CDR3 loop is CASSGHSGGSDEQFF. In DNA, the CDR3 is TGTGCCAGCAGTGGCCACAGCGGGGGGAGTGATGAGCAGTTCTTC.

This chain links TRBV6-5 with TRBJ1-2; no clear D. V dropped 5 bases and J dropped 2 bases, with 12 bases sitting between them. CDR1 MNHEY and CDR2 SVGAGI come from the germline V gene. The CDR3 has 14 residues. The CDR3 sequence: CASSLTFSNYGYTF. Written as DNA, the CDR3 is TGTGCCAGCAGTCTGACATTTTCAAACTATGGCTACACCTTC.

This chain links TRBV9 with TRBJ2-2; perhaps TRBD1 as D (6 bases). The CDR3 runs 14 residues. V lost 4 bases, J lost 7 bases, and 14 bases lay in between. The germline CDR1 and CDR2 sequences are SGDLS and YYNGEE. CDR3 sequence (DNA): TGTGCCAGCAGCCCTCAACAGGGTCTCGGGGAGCTGTTTTTT. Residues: CASSPQQGLGELFF.

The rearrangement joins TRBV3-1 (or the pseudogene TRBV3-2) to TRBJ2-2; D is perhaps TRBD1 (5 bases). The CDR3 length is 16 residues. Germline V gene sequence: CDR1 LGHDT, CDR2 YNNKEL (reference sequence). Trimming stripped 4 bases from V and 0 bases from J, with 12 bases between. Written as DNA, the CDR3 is TGTGCCAGCAGCCTCCGACAGACGACGAACACCGGGGAGCTGTTTTTT. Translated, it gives CASSLRQTTNTGELFF.